What follows are 21 T cell receptor beta chains derived from one specimen sequenced in a study of T cells in Graves' hyperthyroidism and ophthalmopathy. Researchers amplified the TCR beta CDR3 regions from RNA transcripts. The study used the HTBI primer set for a first-round RT-PCR of the TCR CDR3. TCRdb independently ran MiXCR on the multiplex PCR reads; one entry per CDR3 protein. This sample has approximately 560,000 distinct CDR3 sequences, with 15% to 18% found just once. Source material: blood. The receptors originated from a woman aged 25 to 39 with Graves' hyperthyroidism.

This clonotype was observed at least ten times. The V gene is TRBV6-2 or TRBV6-3, the J gene TRBJ2-2, with D possibly matching TRBD2 (7 bases). Germline assignment: CDR1 MNHEY and CDR2 SVGEGT. This CDR3 has 16 residues. Trimming removed 2 bases from V and 2 bases from J, with 12 bases in between. The CDR3 reads CASSYAGALNTGELFF. As DNA, the CDR3 is TGTGCCAGCAGTTACGCGGGGGCCCTAAACACCGGGGAGCTGTTTTTT.

The chain combines TRBV9 with TRBJ2-1; TRBD1 might be the D (5 bases). Germline V gene sequence: CDR1 SGDLS, CDR2 YYNGEE. V lost 0 bases, J lost 9 bases, and 10 bases lay in between. There are 13 residues in the CDR3. The CDR3 bases are TGTGCCAGCAGCGTAGCAGGGCTGGGTGAGCAGTTCTTC. The encoded protein is CASSVAGLGEQFF.

The chain recombines TRBV7-9 with TRBJ1-5, with TRBD1 matching 7 bases. Germline assignment: CDR1 SEHNR and CDR2 FQNEAQ (reference sequence). The V gene end was trimmed by 6 bases and the J gene end by 7 bases; junction bases not matched to a gene: 9. The CDR3 contains 14 residues. The CDR3 loop reads CASSVGTEGQPQHF. Written as DNA, the CDR3 is TGTGCCAGCAGTGTTGGGACAGAAGGGCAGCCCCAGCATTTT.

The chain combines TRBV6-2 or TRBV6-3 with TRBJ2-7; 8 bases agree with TRBD1. V gave up 5 bases and J gave up 6 bases; unmatched junction bases: 12. Per germline, CDR1 MNHEY and CDR2 SVGEGT. The CDR3 totals 15 residues. CDR3 nucleotide sequence: TGTGCCAGCAGTCTATTCGGGACAGGTATTCCCGAGCAGTACTTC. Amino acids: CASSLFGTGIPEQYF.

This clonotype came up many times. The rearrangement links TRBV7-2 to TRBJ1-3; D perhaps matches TRBD1 (6 bases). The CDR3 spans 16 residues. The V gene lost 2 bases and the J gene lost 0 bases, with 11 bases spanning the gap. Germline assignment: CDR1 SGHTA and CDR2 FQGNSA. CDR3 sequence (DNA): TGTGCCAGCAGCTTAATGGGGGCTAGCTCTGGAAACACCATATATTTT. Protein product: CASSLMGASSGNTIYF.

This clonotype was detected many times. V is TRBV7-9 and J is TRBJ2-1, with D possibly TRBD2 on 6 matching bases. Looked up from germline, CDR1 is SEHNR and CDR2 is FQNEAQ (reference sequence). The CDR3 loop spans 13 amino acids. V lost 0 bases to trimming and J lost 10 bases, with 10 bases between them. CDR3 in amino acids: CASSLATAGEQFF. The DNA for the CDR3 is TGTGCCAGCAGCTTAGCGACGGCGGGGGAGCAGTTCTTC.

This clonotype was observed a handful of times. The rearrangement joins TRBV6-1 to TRBJ2-1, with 9 positions matching TRBD2. This CDR3 is 13 amino acids long. Losses at the gene ends were 6 bases for V and 9 bases for J; bases not matched to a gene: 6. Germline assignment: CDR1 MNHNS and CDR2 SASEGT. The CDR3 region is CASSPGLAIEQFF. CDR3 nucleotide sequence: TGTGCCAGCAGCCCGGGACTAGCTATTGAGCAGTTCTTC.

V is TRBV19 and J is TRBJ2-1; the match to TRBD2 covers 9 bases. Germline loops: CDR1 LNHDA, CDR2 SQIVND (reference sequence). V lost 4 bases, J lost 9 bases, and 10 bases stayed unmatched. This CDR3 comprises 15 residues. CDR3 nucleotides: TGTGCCAGTAGTAGCGGGGGGAGGACTAGCGTTGAGCAGTTCTTC. Its translation is CASSSGGRTSVEQFF.

This clonotype was counted ten times or more. The genes are TRBV11-2 and TRBJ2-3; 8 bases map to TRBD2. Germline loops: CDR1 SGHAT, CDR2 FQNNGV. The CDR3 has 17 amino acids. V trimming: 5 bases; J trimming: 4 bases; junction bases outside the gene matches: 14. Written as DNA, the CDR3 is TGTGCCAGCAGCCCAAAGCGGGGGTCACGAATCGCAGATACGCAGTATTTT. Its translation is CASSPKRGSRIADTQYF. The full variable domain, its missing parts supplied by reference TRBV11-2 and TRBJ2-3, is EAGVAQSPRYKIIEKRQSVAFWCNPISGHATLYWYQQILGQGPKLLIQFQNNGVVDDSQLPKDRFSAERLKGVDSTLKIQPAKLEDSAVYLCASSPKRGSRIADTQYFGPGTRLTVL.

This sequence joins TRBV28 and TRBJ1-2, with D unresolved. Trimming removed 6 bases at V and 1 base at J, with 15 bases between. This CDR3 has 15 residues. The germline gives CDR1 MDHEN, CDR2 SYDVKM. The CDR3 sequence: CASSLRGIINYGYTF. The DNA for the CDR3 is TGTGCCAGCAGCCTTCGGGGTATTATTAACTATGGCTACACCTTC.

Remarks on this clonotype: This may be a read error, as it is one base from a much larger clone. The genes are TRBV5-1 and TRBJ2-2; D gene uncertain. V lost 0 bases and J 0 bases, leaving 6 bases between the germline ends. CDR1 and CDR2 (germline): SGHRS, YFSETQ. This CDR3 comprises 15 residues. The CDR3 sequence is CASSLVRSNTGELFF. The CDR3 DNA sequence: TGCGCCAGCAGCTTGGTGAGATCGAACACCGGGGAGCTGTTTTTT.

Ten or more counts support this clonotype. This chain uses TRBV30 with TRBJ2-3; TRBD1 or TRBD2 may be the D gene (6 bases each). The V and J ends lost 1 base and 5 bases respectively, with 16 bases between them. From germline, CDR1 is GTSNPN and CDR2 SVGIG (reference sequence). The CDR3 consists of 15 residues. The CDR3 coding sequence is TGTGCCTGGAGTGGGGGGGCCTACCCCCGAGATACGCAGTATTTT. It encodes CAWSGGAYPRDTQYF. Using reference TRBV30 and TRBJ2-3 for the parts outside the CDR3, the full variable domain is SQTIHQWPATLVQPVGSPLSLECTVEGTSNPNLYWYRQAAGRGLQLLFYSVGIGQISSEVPQNLSASRPQDRQFILSSKKLLLSDSGFYLCAWSGGAYPRDTQYFGPGTRLTVL.

The V and J genes are TRBV20-1 and TRBJ2-3; 8 nucleotides line up with TRBD2. Germline V gene data show CDR1 as DFQATT and CDR2 as SNEGSKA (reference sequence). J gave up 6 bases and V 4 bases, and 6 bases lay outside the gene matches. The CDR3 spans 13 residues. CDR3: CSATRGGEDTQYF. CDR3 nucleotide sequence: TGCAGTGCTACCCGGGGGGGCGAGGATACGCAGTATTTT.

The V call is TRBV18, the J call TRBJ1-6, with D possibly being TRBD1 (6 bases). Trimming pared 5 bases from V and 9 bases from J, leaving 23 bases between. The CDR3 extends over 17 amino acids. Germline CDR1 KGHSH, CDR2 LQKENI. CDR3: CASSAHEGGTNGSPLHF. DNA for the CDR3: TGTGCCAGCTCAGCCCATGAGGGGGGTACTAATGGTTCACCCCTCCACTTT.

This clonotype was observed many times. The J gene is TRBJ2-2, the V gene TRBV6-5; a weak D match, TRBD2 (6 bases). Looked up from germline, CDR1 is MNHEY and CDR2 is SVGAGI. CDR3 length equals 14 residues. The V and J ends lost 7 bases and 4 bases respectively, with 13 bases between them. The CDR3 loop reads CASTGGWGTGELFF. The DNA for the CDR3 is TGTGCCAGCACCGGAGGGTGGGGCACCGGGGAGCTGTTTTTT.

The sample holds a few counts of this clonotype. The gene calls are TRBV19 and TRBJ2-7; perhaps D is TRBD1 or TRBD2 (5 bases each). There are 13 residues in the CDR3. In germline, CDR1 is LNHDA, CDR2 SQIVND (reference sequence). The ends were cut back, 3 bases at V and 5 bases at J, with 11 bases in the middle. For the CDR3, the DNA is TGTGCCAGTAGTATCCGTAGGGACGACGAGCAGTACTTC. Translating gives CASSIRRDDEQYF.

This clonotype was detected a few times. The V call is TRBV4-2, the J call TRBJ2-7, with D uncertain. The CDR3 loop spans 16 amino acids. CDR1 LGHNA and CDR2 YNFKEQ come from the germline V gene. V lost 0 bases and J 0 bases, leaving 12 bases between the germline ends. CDR3 in amino acids: CASSQDFERPSYEQYF. The CDR3, as DNA: TGTGCCAGCAGCCAAGACTTTGAGAGACCCTCCTACGAGCAGTACTTC.

This clonotype came up a few times. This chain links TRBV6-5 with TRBJ2-6; 7 bases align to TRBD2. V was pared by 2 bases and J by 2 bases, with 9 bases of the junction left unmatched. The germline V gene has CDR1 MNHEY and CDR2 SVGAGI. The CDR3 covers 18 residues. CDR3: CASSYLAGVAPGANVLTF. CDR3 in DNA: TGTGCCAGCAGTTACCTGGCGGGAGTAGCACCTGGGGCCAACGTCCTGACTTTC.

At least ten counts were recorded for this clonotype. The chain couples TRBV12-3 or TRBV12-4 to TRBJ1-1; D gene uncertain. V lost 2 bases, J lost 2 bases, and 6 bases lay in between. The CDR3 loop spans 13 amino acids. The CDR3 protein is CASSLPVNTEAFF. Here the CDR3 DNA reads TGTGCCAGCAGTTTACCAGTTAACACTGAAGCTTTCTTT.

This clonotype was picked up many times. The genes are TRBV4-2 and TRBJ2-3, with TRBD2 identical over 9 bases. Per the germline V gene, CDR1 is LGHNA and CDR2 is YNFKEQ. The trim removed 0 bases at V and 4 bases at J, leaving 11 bases unmatched. This CDR3 has 18 residues. CDR3 protein: CASSQEGPGAGGADTQYF. CDR3 DNA sequence: TGTGCCAGCAGCCAAGAAGGACCAGGAGCGGGAGGAGCAGATACGCAGTATTTT.

The sample holds a few counts of this clonotype. V gene TRBV28 combines with J gene TRBJ2-1; no firm D call. With 5 bases removed from V and 0 bases from J, the gap between germline ends came to 8 bases. This CDR3 is 14 amino acids long. The V gene's germline CDR1 is MDHEN and CDR2 SYDVKM. The CDR3 loop is CASSRPSSYNEQFF. The CDR3 nucleotides read TGTGCCAGCAGTAGGCCGAGCTCCTACAATGAGCAGTTCTTC.